Listed below are T cell receptor beta chains from one sample, sequenced in a study of T cell responses to AZD1222 COVID-19 vaccine. The assay was immunoSEQ multiplex PCR, and TCRdb's table has in-frame clones only and misses some. In the table there are around 87,000 clones, 75% to 90% of which are singletons. Sequenced material: peripheral blood, taken 28 days after the second AZD1222 dose. The receptors shown here come from an adult who received the AZD1222 COVID-19 vaccine. Each CDR3 is given with its conserved first and last residue. Each record gives: V gene, J gene, clone size, D gene, CDR3 protein, CDR3 DNA. D genes are given only for firm matches. Size is omitted from some rows. Given values are once, few, many or a class for expanded clones.

TRBV19	TRBJ2-2	.	TRBD1	CASSHRTGLDTGELFF	TGTGCCAGTAGCCATCGGACAGGGCTCGACACCGGGGAGCTGTTTTTT
TRBV6-2/TRBV6-3	TRBJ2-3	.	.	CASSYSTSTDTQYF	TGTGCCAGCAGTTACTCAACTAGCACAGATACGCAGTATTTT
TRBV13	TRBJ1-1	.	TRBD1	CASSFFRTGLLEAAKAFF	TGTGCCAGCAGCTTTTTTAGGACAGGACTGTTGGAAGCAGCCAAAGCTTTCTTT
TRBV7-3	TRBJ1-2	.	TRBD1	CASSLHRWRKRTGYYYGYTF	TGTGCCAGCAGCTTACATCGGTGGCGGAAACGGACAGGGTATTACTATGGCTACACCTTC
TRBV9	TRBJ2-7	.	TRBD2	CASSPLAGASYEQYF	TGTGCCAGCAGCCCCCTAGCGGGGGCGTCCTACGAGCAGTACTTC
TRBV6-2/TRBV6-3	TRBJ1-1	.	.	CASSQSPDTEAFF	TGTGCCAGCAGTCAAAGTCCGGACACTGAAGCTTTCTTT
TRBV3-1/TRBV3-2	TRBJ1-2	.	.	CASSQDLGGGYGYTF	TGTGCCAGCAGCCAAGATCTAGGGGGGGGTTATGGCTACACCTTC
TRBV7-9	TRBJ2-1	.	.	CASSLKWEQFF	TGTGCCAGCAGCTTAAAATGGGAGCAGTTCTTC
TRBV18	TRBJ1-6	.	.	CASSPRSGGMLSTAVNSPLHF	TGTGCCAGCTCACCACGGTCTGGGGGCATGCTCTCCACTGCCGTAAATTCACCCCTCCACTTT
TRBV20-1	TRBJ2-7	.	.	CSASRSDSYEQYF	TGCAGTGCTAGTAGATCGGACTCCTACGAGCAGTACTTC
TRBV20-1	TRBJ2-7	.	.	CSASLGTEQYF	TGCAGTGCTAGTTTGGGTACAGAGCAGTACTTC
TRBV5-1	TRBJ2-3	few	TRBD2	CASSTGLAEGDTQYF	TGCGCCAGCAGTACCGGACTAGCGGAGGGAGATACGCAGTATTTT
TRBV30	TRBJ2-3	.	TRBD2	CAWRGSGGYTDTQYF	TGTGCCTGGAGAGGTAGCGGGGGGTACACAGATACGCAGTATTTT
TRBV7-2	TRBJ2-3	.	.	CASSLEDLTQYF	TGTGCCAGCAGCTTAGAGGACCTTACGCAGTATTTT
TRBV9	TRBJ2-3	.	.	CASSVDIGEQGTITDTQYF	TGTGCCAGCAGCGTAGATATTGGGGAGCAGGGGACGATCACAGATACGCAGTATTTT
TRBV4-2	TRBJ2-2	.	.	CASSQGGLGGELFF	TGTGCCAGCAGCCAAGGCGGACTGGGCGGGGAGCTGTTTTTT
TRBV6-6	TRBJ2-1	.	TRBD2	CASVPPGLPNEQFF	TGTGCCAGCGTACCGCCGGGACTACCGAATGAGCAGTTCTTC
TRBV27	TRBJ1-6	.	TRBD1	CASSTMGTGPSPLHF	TGTGCCAGCAGTACCATGGGGACAGGGCCCTCACCCCTCCACTTT
TRBV18	TRBJ2-3	.	TRBD2	CASSPPQGLGKTF	TGTGCCAGCTCACCACCCCAAGGACTAGGCAAGACTTTT
TRBV2	TRBJ1-2	few	TRBD1	CASSEPGQGANYGYTF	TGTGCCAGCAGTGAGCCGGGACAGGGGGCGAACTATGGCTACACCTTC
TRBV6-5	TRBJ2-2	.	TRBD2	CASSYGTSDTGELFF	TGTGCCAGCAGTTACGGGACTAGCGACACCGGGGAGCTGTTTTTT
TRBV5-6	TRBJ1-5	.	.	CASSLWGSSNQPQHF	TGTGCCAGCAGCTTGTGGGGGAGTAGCAATCAGCCCCAGCATTTT
TRBV6-5	TRBJ1-1	.	TRBD1	CASSYTGGTEAFF	TGTGCCAGCAGTTATACAGGGGGCACTGAAGCTTTCTTT
TRBV18	TRBJ1-5	.	.	CASSPPGQYGNQPQHF	TGTGCCAGCTCACCACCCGGGCAGTATGGCAATCAGCCCCAGCATTTT
TRBV7-3	TRBJ2-2	.	.	CASSPTRIFLSGELFF	TGTGCCAGCAGCCCAACAAGGATTTTTCTGTCCGGGGAGCTGTTTTTT
TRBV18	TRBJ2-6	few	.	CASSLPGGARSGANVLTF	TGTGCCAGCTCACTGCCGGGGGGCGCGAGATCTGGGGCCAACGTCCTGACTTTC
TRBV5-1	TRBJ2-5	once	TRBD1	CASSFGQGEETQYF	TGCGCCAGCAGCTTCGGACAGGGGGAAGAGACCCAGTACTTC
TRBV7-6	TRBJ1-3	.	.	CASTPAGISGNTIYF	TGTGCCAGCACCCCCGCGGGTATATCTGGAAACACCATATATTTT
TRBV6-6	TRBJ1-1	.	.	CASRPSEGPTEAFF	TGTGCCAGCAGGCCCTCGGAAGGCCCCACTGAAGCTTTCTTT
TRBV21-1	TRBJ2-5	.	.	CASSKGSTSGGQETQYF	TGTGCCAGCAGCAAAGGGTCGACTAGCGGGGGCCAAGAGACCCAGTACTTC
TRBV7-9	TRBJ2-7	.	TRBD1	CASSSGRDSSYEQYF	TGTGCCAGCAGCTCAGGCCGGGACAGCTCCTACGAGCAGTACTTC
TRBV6-5	TRBJ2-2	.	TRBD1	CASHPGQGTGELFF	TGTGCCAGCCACCCGGGACAGGGAACCGGGGAGCTGTTTTTT
TRBV5-6	TRBJ1-1	.	.	CASSLWQTFFANTEAFF	TGTGCCAGCAGCTTGTGGCAGACCTTTTTCGCGAACACTGAAGCTTTCTTT
TRBV19	TRBJ2-2	.	TRBD2	CASRMGSGAGELFF	TGTGCCAGCCGAATGGGTAGCGGGGCCGGGGAGCTGTTTTTT
TRBV27	TRBJ2-7	once	.	CASSFIGSSYEQYF	TGTGCCAGCAGTTTCATCGGGAGCTCCTACGAGCAGTACTTC
TRBV5-5	TRBJ2-7	.	.	CASSLSGNYEQYF	TGTGCCAGCAGCCTCTCAGGGAACTACGAGCAGTACTTC
TRBV29-1	TRBJ2-5	.	TRBD2	CSTRTSGSAETQYF	TGCAGCACGAGGACTAGCGGGAGTGCGGAGACCCAGTACTTC
TRBV5-1	TRBJ1-2	.	.	CASSGFANYGYTF	TGCGCCAGCAGCGGGTTCGCTAACTATGGCTACACCTTC
TRBV11-3	TRBJ2-7	.	.	CASSSGDHEQYF	TGTGCCAGCAGCTCGGGGGACCACGAGCAGTACTTC
TRBV15	TRBJ1-6	.	TRBD1	CATSGPGQHNSPLHF	TGTGCCACCAGCGGTCCGGGACAGCATAATTCACCCCTCCACTTT
TRBV6-5	TRBJ1-6	.	.	CASTDGSSYNSPLHF	TGTGCCAGCACGGATGGTAGCTCCTATAATTCACCCCTCCACTTT
TRBV7-3	TRBJ1-1	once	.	CASSLTGASEAFF	TGTGCCAGCAGCTTAACCGGGGCATCTGAAGCTTTCTTT
TRBV7-2	TRBJ2-6	.	.	CASSLWGMAPGANVLTF	TGTGCCAGCAGCTTATGGGGCATGGCGCCTGGGGCCAACGTCCTGACTTTC
TRBV5-5	TRBJ2-1	.	TRBD1	CASSLSGTGGRNEQFF	TGTGCCAGCAGTTTGTCCGGGACAGGGGGCAGGAATGAGCAGTTCTTC
TRBV6-5	TRBJ2-3	.	.	CASRTLFTGEVPQYF	TGTGCCAGCAGGACGCTTTTCACGGGAGAAGTTCCGCAGTATTTT
TRBV5-1	TRBJ2-1	once	TRBD2	CASSFPETSINEQFF	TGCGCCAGCAGCTTCCCCGAGACTAGCATTAATGAGCAGTTCTTC
TRBV5-1	TRBJ1-1	once	.	CASSELESEAFF	TGCGCCAGCAGCGAACTAGAATCTGAAGCTTTCTTT
TRBV6-2/TRBV6-3	TRBJ2-3	.	TRBD2	CASSYSGGATDTQYF	TGTGCCAGCAGTTACAGCGGGGGGGCCACAGATACGCAGTATTTT
TRBV3-1/TRBV3-2	TRBJ1-1	.	.	CASSQEGLNEAFF	TGTGCCAGCAGCCAAGAGGGGTTGAATGAAGCTTTCTTT
TRBV29-1	TRBJ1-2	.	.	CSVAGGEYGYTF	TGCAGCGTTGCGGGGGGGGAGTATGGCTACACCTTC
TRBV5-6	TRBJ1-1	.	.	CASSAAWRVNTEAFF	TGTGCCAGCAGCGCAGCGTGGAGGGTGAACACTGAAGCTTTCTTT
TRBV5-1	TRBJ2-5	.	TRBD1	CASSFGWTGNETQYF	TGCGCCAGCAGCTTCGGATGGACAGGGAATGAGACCCAGTACTTC
TRBV3-1/TRBV3-2	TRBJ1-2	.	.	CASSQETGRAYGYTF	TGTGCCAGCAGCCAAGAAACAGGGAGAGCCTATGGCTACACCTTC
TRBV19	TRBJ1-1	.	.	CASSIFLNTEAFF	TGTGCCAGTAGTATCTTTCTTAACACTGAAGCTTTCTTT
TRBV20-1	TRBJ1-1	.	.	CSASHPTNTEAFF	TGCAGTGCTAGTCATCCAACGAACACTGAAGCTTTCTTT
TRBV11-2	TRBJ2-7	.	.	CASSLVAGTNEQYF	TGTGCCAGCAGCTTAGTGGCAGGGACGAACGAGCAGTACTTC
TRBV7-2	TRBJ2-5	.	TRBD1	CASSSSGTAKQETQYF	TGTGCCAGCAGCTCCTCCGGGACAGCTAAACAAGAGACCCAGTACTTC
TRBV15	TRBJ2-5	once	TRBD1	CATSRSKDQGAGETQYF	TGTGCCACCAGCAGGTCAAAAGATCAGGGGGCCGGTGAGACCCAGTACTTC
TRBV2	TRBJ1-2	.	TRBD1	CASRSLGTGGLGTFYGYTF	TGTGCCAGCAGATCACTCGGGACAGGTGGGCTTGGGACGTTCTATGGCTACACCTTC